The sequence of this T cell receptor (beta chain) was determined in a study of T cell responses to AZD1222 COVID-19 vaccine. The repertoire was sequenced with immunoSEQ multiplex PCR; TCRdb's copy has only in-frame clones and lacks some. The data show about 99,000 clones, approximately 91% seen once. The CDR3 loop spans 15 amino acids. Trimming cost V 5 bases and J 8 bases, with 19 bases left between them. Germline values: CDR1 SEHNR, CDR2 FQNEAQ (reference sequence). This clonotype was sampled from an adult in good health. The sequencing here drew on peripheral blood, taken on day 0 of AZD1222 vaccination. The genes are TRBV7-9 and TRBJ1-3; D is unclear. This CDR3 reads CASSQTDPIRYTIYF. In DNA, the CDR3 is TGTGCCAGCAGCCAGACGGACCCGATTAGATACACCATATATTTT. Full variable domain (outside the CDR3, taken from reference TRBV7-9 and TRBJ1-3): DTGVSQNPRHKITKRGQNVTFRCDPISEHNRLYWYRQTLGQGPEFLTYFQNEAQLEKSRLLSDRFSAERPKGSFSTLEIQRTEQGDSAMYLCASSQTDPIRYTIYFGEGSWLTVV.